The rows below give T cell receptor beta chains drawn from one sample of a study of blood T cells in healthy people across ages. TCRdb fed the 5' RACE reads into MiXCR, producing one record per CDR3 protein. The table records 1,800,000 or so distinct CDR3 sequences, about 39% of them present only once. The sequenced sample was blood. These receptors originate from a human donor in good health. Each CDR3 is given with its conserved first and last residue. Each record gives: V gene, clone size, J gene, D gene, CDR3 DNA, CDR3 protein. A D gene is named only where the DNA matches it firmly. Clone size is shown for a subset of rows, as once, few, many or a class of expanded clone.

TRBV4-3	-	TRBJ2-3	-	TGCGCCAGCAGCCAAGATAGGCGAGCCCAGGATACGCAGTATTTT	CASSQDRRAQDTQYF
TRBV20-1	many	TRBJ2-7	-	TGCAGTGCTAAAGGGAGCTCCTACGAGCAGTACTTC	CSAKGSSYEQYF
TRBV20-1	-	TRBJ2-3	-	TGCAGTGCTTTTAGCACAGATACGCAGTATTTT	CSAFSTDTQYF
TRBV18	-	TRBJ1-6	-	TGTGCCAGCTCACCCTCGGGGGGAATTGATTCACCCCTCCACTTT	CASSPSGGIDSPLHF
TRBV3-1	-	TRBJ2-1	-	TGTGCCAGCAGCCAAAGCCCCGGGGTAGGCGAGCAGTTCTTC	CASSQSPGVGEQFF
TRBV29-1	few	TRBJ2-2	-	TGCAGCGTTGGTAAAGGGGCGTTGGACACCGGGGAGCTGTTTTTT	CSVGKGALDTGELFF
TRBV27	-	TRBJ1-6	-	TGTGCCAGGGACACCCGCTCCTATAATTCACCCCTCCACTTT	CARDTRSYNSPLHF
TRBV29-1	-	TRBJ1-3	-	TGCAGCGTTGAAGGGGCAGGGGACACCATATATTTT	CSVEGAGDTIYF
TRBV4-2	-	TRBJ2-7	TRBD2	TGTGCCAGCAGCCAAAATAGCGGGGGGACCCTTCAAGAGCAGTACTTC	CASSQNSGGTLQEQYF
TRBV20-1	-	TRBJ2-1	TRBD2	TGCAGTGCTAGAGACGGGGGGGTTTACAATGAGCAGTTCTTC	CSARDGGVYNEQFF
TRBV7-2	few	TRBJ2-7	TRBD2	TGTGCCAGCAGCTTAGCGAGCACAGCGGGGGCCGTATCCTACGAGCAGTACTTC	CASSLASTAGAVSYEQYF
TRBV4-1	-	TRBJ2-7	-	TGCGCCAGCTCGTCAGTAGGGGAACCCTACGAGCAGTACTTC	CASSSVGEPYEQYF
TRBV12-3/TRBV12-4	-	TRBJ2-1	-	TGTGCCAGCAGGGGGACCGCAGGTGAGCAGTTCTTC	CASRGTAGEQFF
TRBV20-1	-	TRBJ2-7	-	TGCAGTGCCCAACAAGGGCCGACAGCCGACTACGAGCAGTACTTC	CSAQQGPTADYEQYF
TRBV29-1	-	TRBJ1-2	TRBD1	TGCAGCGTTGAACGGACAGGGGATGGCTATGGCTACACCTTC	CSVERTGDGYGYTF
TRBV15	-	TRBJ2-3	TRBD2	TGTGCCACCAGTACTAGCGGGGGGGTAGGTGGTAGCACAGATACGCAGTATTTT	CATSTSGGVGGSTDTQYF
TRBV5-1	-	TRBJ2-4	-	TGCGCCAGCAGCTTGGGGACACGGGACGGTGAGCAGTACTTC	CASSLGTRDGEQYF
TRBV20-1	few	TRBJ2-1	-	TGCAGTGCTACAATACCGGGACTCCTCTACAATGAGCAGTTCTTC	CSATIPGLLYNEQFF
TRBV20-1	-	TRBJ1-1	-	TGCAGTGCTAGAGCATGGGAGGGCACTGAAGCTTTCTTT	CSARAWEGTEAFF
TRBV6-5	many	TRBJ2-1	-	TGTGCCAGCGGCGGAACTACCTACAATGAGCAGTTCTTC	CASGGTTYNEQFF
TRBV15	once	TRBJ1-4	-	TGTGCCACCAGCAGAGATCGGTCAGGGAGTGAAAAACTGTTTTTT	CATSRDRSGSEKLFF
TRBV29-1	-	TRBJ1-2	-	TGCAGCGTCAGAGGGGTTGGTGGCTACACCTTC	CSVRGVGGYTF
TRBV7-2	-	TRBJ2-5	-	TGTGCCAGCAGCCCCGGGATACTACTAGCGTACTTC	CASSPGILLAYF
TRBV30	-	TRBJ2-7	-	TGTGCCTGGAGTTCAGGCTCCTACGAGCAGTACTTC	CAWSSGSYEQYF
TRBV5-6	once	TRBJ1-2	TRBD1	TGTGCCAGCAGCTTTGGCCTCACTACGGACAGGGGTGGCTACACCTTC	CASSFGLTTDRGGYTF
TRBV11-3	few	TRBJ1-2	-	TGTGCCAGCAGCAGCGGGTCCCAAGTCGGGTTCGGCAACTATGGCTACACCTTC	CASSSGSQVGFGNYGYTF
TRBV2	-	TRBJ1-6	TRBD1	TGTGCCAGCAGTGAACCTTCGGGACAGGGCATAAGCTCCTATAATTCACCCCTCCACTTT	CASSEPSGQGISSYNSPLHF
TRBV4-3	few	TRBJ2-3	-	TGCGCCAGCAGCCTTCTCCCCTCAGATACGCAGTATTTT	CASSLLPSDTQYF
TRBV6-2/TRBV6-3	-	TRBJ2-7	-	TGTGCCAGCAGTTACTCCCGGGACCCCTTCTACGAGCAGTACTTC	CASSYSRDPFYEQYF
TRBV12-3/TRBV12-4	few	TRBJ1-1	-	TGTGCCAGCAGCACCGACCCCACGGGCACTGAAGCTTTCTTT	CASSTDPTGTEAFF
TRBV27	-	TRBJ2-7	-	TGTGCCAGCAACGTGGGAGACAGATTGTACTTC	CASNVGDRLYF
TRBV20-1	-	TRBJ1-6	TRBD1	TGCAGTGCTAGTAGGGGGCTGTTTAATTCACCCCTCCACTTT	CSASRGLFNSPLHF
TRBV20-1	-	TRBJ2-1	TRBD1	TGCCGTGCTAGGGCTACGGGTGCCGGGACAGGCTGGAATGAGCAGTTCTTC	CRARATGAGTGWNEQFF
TRBV7-9	few	TRBJ2-4	-	TGTGCCAGCAGCTTGTGGGGGGTGACCCTAGCCAAAAACATTCAGTACTTC	CASSLWGVTLAKNIQYF
TRBV6-1	-	TRBJ1-6	TRBD1	TGTGCCAGCAGGGAATCGCCCGACAGGGGGCGAAATAATTCACCCCTCCACTTT	CASRESPDRGRNNSPLHF
TRBV10-3	-	TRBJ1-6	-	TGTGCCATCAGTGATGGGACCTTTGGCTCCTATAATTCACCCCTCCACTTT	CAISDGTFGSYNSPLHF
TRBV6-2/TRBV6-3	-	TRBJ2-5	TRBD2	TGTGCCAGCAGCACACTAGCGGGAAGGGGGCAAGAGACCCAGTACTTC	CASSTLAGRGQETQYF
TRBV6-2/TRBV6-3	-	TRBJ1-5	TRBD1	TGTGCCAGCAGTTACGCGGACAGGGCATACAATCAGCCCCGGCATTTT	CASSYADRAYNQPRHF
TRBV9	-	TRBJ1-1	-	TGTGCCAGCAGCGATGGGCGTCGTGAAGCTTTCTTT	CASSDGRREAFF
TRBV4-3	-	TRBJ1-4	-	TGCGCCAGCAGCCGTAGACAGGACCATTTTGCAACTAATGAAAAACTGTTTTTT	CASSRRQDHFATNEKLFF
TRBV5-1	-	TRBJ2-3	-	TGCGCCAGCAGCAAAGACGGGGGCACCGGTACAGATACGCAGTATTTT	CASSKDGGTGTDTQYF
TRBV3-1	-	TRBJ2-1	TRBD2	TGTGCCAGCAGCCAAGAAAGTCGGGTTTACGGACTAGCGGGGCGAGCAACCTACAATGAGCAGTTCTTC	CASSQESRVYGLAGRATYNEQFF
TRBV15	-	TRBJ2-4	TRBD2	TGTGCCACCAGCAGGGGCGGGGGGGTACCAAGGAACATTCAGTACTTC	CATSRGGGVPRNIQYF
TRBV7-2	-	TRBJ2-5	TRBD2	TGTGCCAGCAGCTTACCCCGCGGGACTAGCGGGCTCCAAGAGACCCAGTACTTC	CASSLPRGTSGLQETQYF
TRBV7-9	-	TRBJ2-7	-	TGTGCCAGCAGCCTCTTAGAAGGGTTCGAGCAGTACTTC	CASSLLEGFEQYF
TRBV12-3/TRBV12-4	-	TRBJ2-7	TRBD2	TGTGCCAGCAGCGGGACTAGCGGGGTATATTGGGAGCAGTACTTC	CASSGTSGVYWEQYF
TRBV7-2	few	TRBJ1-1	TRBD1	TGTGCCAGCACCCCCAGGACAGGGGTCGCCCAAGAAGCTTTCTTT	CASTPRTGVAQEAFF
TRBV6-5	-	TRBJ2-3	TRBD2	TGTGCCAGCAGTCTTACCGGGGGGAGGGTGTCAGATACGCAGTATTTT	CASSLTGGRVSDTQYF
TRBV12-3/TRBV12-4	-	TRBJ2-1	TRBD1	TGTGCCAACAGGGCCGGGACAGGGGTTGAGCAGTTCTTC	CANRAGTGVEQFF
TRBV10-3	-	TRBJ2-1	TRBD2	TGTGCCATCAGTGTAGGAGTAGCGGGGGGCAATGAGCAGTTCTTC	CAISVGVAGGNEQFF
TRBV24-1	few	TRBJ2-3	-	TGTGCCACCAGTGATTTAGGGGGGCGTTGGACAGATACGCAGTATTTT	CATSDLGGRWTDTQYF
TRBV6-2/TRBV6-3	-	TRBJ2-1	TRBD1	TGTGCCAGCAGAGCCGACAGGGGGAACAATGAGCAGTTCTTC	CASRADRGNNEQFF
TRBV7-3	few	TRBJ2-5	-	TGTGCCAGCAGCTTGACCGCCCCGGGGACCCAGTACTTC	CASSLTAPGTQYF
TRBV28	few	TRBJ1-2	-	TGTGCCAGCAGTTTAAGCCAGCCCTATGGCTACACCTTC	CASSLSQPYGYTF
TRBV4-3	few	TRBJ2-1	TRBD1	TGCGCCAACAGCCAACCGGACAGGGACGAGCAGTTCTTC	CANSQPDRDEQFF
TRBV4-2	few	TRBJ2-7	TRBD2	TGTGCCAGCATGGGGGGGAGTTACGAGCAGTACTTC	CASMGGSYEQYF
TRBV7-9	many	TRBJ2-1	-	TGTGCCAGCAGCAGAACTGAAGTCTCCTACAATGAGCAGTTCTTC	CASSRTEVSYNEQFF
TRBV12-3/TRBV12-4	-	TRBJ1-6	-	TGTGCCAGCAGTTTAGATTTGGCTTCACCCCTCCACTTT	CASSLDLASPLHF